One sample yielded the 3 T cell receptor beta chains listed below, sequenced in a study of early stage breast cancer tumors. Profiling relied on immunoSEQ multiplex PCR, and the TCRdb table lists in-frame clones only, not all of them. The data contain approximately 33,000 clones, around 67% of them singletons. The sequenced material came from blood. Source of these receptors: a person in their 40s with breast cancer.

V and J are TRBV21-1 and TRBJ1-5. TRBV21-1 is noted as a pseudogene. This CDR3 is built from 16 residues. The CDR3 reads CASSKMMAGGGQPQHF. DNA for the CDR3: TGTGCCAGCAGCAAAATGATGGCAGGGGGGGGTCAGCCCCAGCATTTT.

The V gene is TRBV10-1, the J gene TRBJ1-5; 7 bases fit TRBD1. The length of the CDR3 is 18 residues. V shed 5 bases and J 2 bases; nucleotides not matched to a gene: 15. Germline-derived CDR1 and CDR2 are WNHNN and SYGVQD (reference sequence). CDR3 bases: TGCGCCAGCAGTATTAAAATTGTATGGGACAGAGGCAATCAGCCCCAGCATTTT. Its protein is CASSIKIVWDRGNQPQHF.

This chain uses TRBV5-4 with TRBJ2-1, with 10 bases fitting TRBD2. There are 17 residues in the CDR3. The ends lost 4 bases at V and 6 bases at J; junction bases unmatched: 13. Per the germline V gene, CDR1 is SGHNT and CDR2 is YYREEE (reference sequence). In DNA form, the CDR3 reads TGTGCCAGCAGCCCCAGGGAGAAAGCGGGAGGGCCCAATGAGCAGTTCTTC. Encoded protein: CASSPREKAGGPNEQFF.